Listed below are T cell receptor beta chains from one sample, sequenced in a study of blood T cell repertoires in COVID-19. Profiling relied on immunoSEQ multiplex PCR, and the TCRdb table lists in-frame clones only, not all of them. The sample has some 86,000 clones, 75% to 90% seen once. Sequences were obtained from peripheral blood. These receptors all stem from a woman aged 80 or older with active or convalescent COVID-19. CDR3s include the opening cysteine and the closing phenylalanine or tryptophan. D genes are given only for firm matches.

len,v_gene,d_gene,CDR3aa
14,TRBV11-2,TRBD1,CASSRDRGTGELFF
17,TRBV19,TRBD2,CASSRLFSGKKNHEQYF
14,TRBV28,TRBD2,CASRLAIRTDTQYF
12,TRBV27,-,CASSTRDSPQYF
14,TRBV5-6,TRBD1,CASSPGTGDGTQYF
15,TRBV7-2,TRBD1,CASSLVTGVEETQYF
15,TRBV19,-,CASSITPGKNSPLHF
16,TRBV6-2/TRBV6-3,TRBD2,CASSDRTSGGAFEQYF
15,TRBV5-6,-,CASSLVRVPDQPQHF
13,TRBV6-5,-,CASSSGLPNEQFF
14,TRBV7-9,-,CASSSGTGKETQYF
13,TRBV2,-,CASSGWGLESYTF
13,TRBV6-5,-,CASTPSGTDTQYF
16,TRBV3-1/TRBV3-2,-,CASSQGRTRRADTQYF
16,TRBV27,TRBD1,CASSLFGTGGTDTQYF
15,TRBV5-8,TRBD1,CASSLVTGYTGELFF
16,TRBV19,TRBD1,CASSPSGTALRREQYF
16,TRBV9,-,CASSVDGTPSPHEQYF
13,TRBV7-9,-,CASSLDTQETQYF
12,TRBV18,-,CASSPELNEQFF
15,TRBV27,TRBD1,CASSLGQGANTEAFF
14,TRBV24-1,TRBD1,CATSVTDRLNEQFF
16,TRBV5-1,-,CASSLRIASNTGELFF
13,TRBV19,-,CASREQGNYGYTF
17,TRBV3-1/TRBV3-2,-,CASSQYRRGTLTYEQYF
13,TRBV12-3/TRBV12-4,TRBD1,CASQLTGTKELFF
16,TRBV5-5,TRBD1,CASSVKGQGTTGELFF
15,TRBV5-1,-,CASSERAGADYEQYF
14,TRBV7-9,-,CASSSTGKYEKLFF
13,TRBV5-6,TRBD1,CASLDRGDQPQHF
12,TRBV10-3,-,CAISNSGYEQYF
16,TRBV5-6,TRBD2,CASSLPAGGETGELFF
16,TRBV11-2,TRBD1,CASSPRDSSFYNEQFF
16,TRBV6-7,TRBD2,CASSCPSGGAFGEQFF
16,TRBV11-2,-,CASSLAPTVAGEKLFF
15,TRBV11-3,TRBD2,CASSSPRGGVEEQFF
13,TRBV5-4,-,CASSSPRGTEAFF
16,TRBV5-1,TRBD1,CASSTPGDSTNEKLFF
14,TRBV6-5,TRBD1,CASRETGANSPLHF